This entry lists 7 T cell receptor beta chains sequenced from one sample in a study of blood T cell repertoires in COVID-19. Here immunoSEQ multiplex PCR was the method, and the copy in TCRdb shows in-frame clones only, minus some. The repertoire holds 200,000 to 250,000 clones, with around 83% as singletons. The material sequenced was peripheral blood. These receptor sequences come from a human donor in a cohort sampled during active COVID-19.

This chain connects TRBV6-6 to TRBJ2-7, with TRBD1 identical over 9 bases. There are 13 residues in the CDR3. V lost 7 bases to trimming and J lost 6 bases; unmatched junction nucleotides: 7. The germline gives CDR1 MNHNY, CDR2 SVGAGI (reference sequence). The CDR3 coding sequence is TGTGCCAGCACACCGGACAGGGGCAGCGAGCAGTACTTC. Translation gives CASTPDRGSEQYF.

The rearrangement links TRBV5-8 to TRBJ2-1; the D gene is possibly TRBD2 (6 bases). Per the germline V gene, CDR1 is SGHTS and CDR2 is YDEGEE. The V end was cut by 0 bases, the J end by 7 bases, with 14 bases between. The CDR3 contains 15 residues. The CDR3, as DNA: TGTGCCAGCAGCTTGGTTAGCGGAGGCCAGAATGAGCAGTTCTTC. Amino acids: CASSLVSGGQNEQFF.

This clone has a handful of counts. The chain uses TRBV4-1 and TRBJ2-1, with 8 bases matching TRBD2. Germline V lookup: CDR1 MGHRA, CDR2 YSYEKL. The CDR3 consists of 15 residues. The junction had 7 bases not matched to a gene; V was cut back by 4 bases and J by 5 bases. CDR3 nucleotide sequence: TGCGCCAGCAGCCGGTATAGCGGGAACAACAATGAGCAGTTCTTC. Its translation is CASSRYSGNNNEQFF.

The chain is built from TRBV28 and TRBJ2-4; 9 bases are shared with TRBD1. CDR1 MDHEN and CDR2 SYDVKM come from the germline V gene. CDR3 length equals 15 residues. Trimming at V came to 5 bases and at J to 7 bases, leaving 9 bases not matched to a gene. The CDR3 DNA sequence: TGTGCCAGCAGTCCCGGGACAGGGTTTAGTAACATTCAGTACTTC. Translation: CASSPGTGFSNIQYF. Together with reference TRBV28 and TRBJ2-4, the CDR3 gives the full variable domain: DVKVTQSSRYLVKRTGEKVFLECVQDMDHENMFWYRQDPGLGLRLIYFSYDVKMKEKGDIPEGYSVSREKKERFSLILESASTNQTSMYLCASSPGTGFSNIQYFGAGTRLSVL.

CDR3 residues: CASMGLGSSYNEQFF. For the CDR3, the DNA is TGTGCCAGTATGGGACTAGGGAGCTCCTACAATGAGCAGTTCTTC. This sequence joins TRBV19 and TRBJ2-1, with TRBD2 matching 8 bases. V shed 7 bases, J shed 0 bases, and the junction held 5 bases outside the gene matches. In germline, CDR1 is LNHDA, CDR2 SQIVND (reference sequence). The CDR3 sequence is 15 residues long.

This clone was counted only a few times. The J gene is TRBJ1-5, the V gene TRBV7-9; tentatively, D is TRBD1 (5 bases). Between the trimmed V and J ends, which lost 1 base and 3 bases, there was a span of 7 bases. The CDR3 length is 14 residues. Germline V gene sequence: CDR1 SEHNR, CDR2 FQNEAQ (reference sequence). The CDR3 spells CASSLGGTNQPQHF. DNA for the CDR3: TGTGCCAGCAGCTTAGGGGGCACCAATCAGCCCCAGCATTTT. The whole variable domain, remainder taken from reference TRBV7-9 and TRBJ1-5, is DTGVSQNPRHKITKRGQNVTFRCDPISEHNRLYWYRQTLGQGPEFLTYFQNEAQLEKSRLLSDRFSAERPKGSFSTLEIQRTEQGDSAMYLCASSLGGTNQPQHFGDGTRLSIL.

The chain couples TRBV12-3 or TRBV12-4 to TRBJ2-2, with 7 bases matching TRBD2. This CDR3 contains 13 residues. V lost 6 bases, J lost 7 bases, and 5 bases stayed unmatched. The CDR3 sequence is CASSLPGGGELFF. The CDR3 coding sequence is TGTGCCAGCAGCCTGCCGGGAGGCGGGGAGCTGTTTTTT.